The next 17 T cell receptor beta chains were all read from a single sample in a study of shared clonotypes between healthy human individuals. Using immunoSEQ multiplex PCR, the repertoire was profiled, and TCRdb retains in-frame clones only, with some absent. The table lists roughly 2 million clones, roughly 95% of them singletons. Sequenced: naive CD4+ T cells sorted from blood. Subset denoted: CD45RA+ positively selected. These receptors were obtained from a man between 18 and 29 years old in good health.

The chain recombines TRBV14 with TRBJ1-3; unclear D gene. CDR1 and CDR2 from the germline V gene are SGHDN and FVKESK. The CDR3 is 16 amino acids. Trimming left V 1 base short and J 0 bases short, with 10 bases between. CDR3 region: CASSQVLETSGNTIYF. The CDR3 bases are TGTGCCAGCAGCCAAGTGCTGGAGACCTCTGGAAACACCATATATTTT.

The V call is TRBV10-2, the J call TRBJ1-5, with D unclear. Germline-derived CDR1 and CDR2 are WSHSY and SAAADI. This CDR3 contains 14 residues. V lost 7 bases and J 3 bases, leaving 13 bases between the germline ends. The CDR3: CASTPGSANQPQHF. The CDR3 DNA is TGCGCCAGCACCCCTGGGAGCGCCAATCAGCCCCAGCATTTT.

This rearrangement joins TRBV11-2 to TRBJ1-1, with TRBD1 identical over 7 bases. The V and J ends lost 1 base and 2 bases, in that order; junction bases with no gene match: 4. Germline V gene lookup returns CDR1 SGHAT and CDR2 FQNNGV. The CDR3 is 15 residues long. This chain's CDR3 is CASSLVRGRNTEAFF. The CDR3 nucleotides read TGTGCCAGCAGCTTAGTGAGGGGGCGAAACACTGAAGCTTTCTTT.

The rearrangement uses TRBV19 and TRBJ1-4; D gene unclear. Germline CDR1 and CDR2: LNHDA and SQIVND (reference sequence). Trimming removed 4 bases from V and 7 bases from J, with 7 bases in between. The CDR3 covers 12 residues. The CDR3 loop is CASSKISEKLFF. CDR3 nucleotide sequence: TGTGCCAGTAGTAAAATAAGTGAAAAACTGTTTTTT.

The chain couples TRBV7-9 to TRBJ2-1; weak D call: TRBD2 (7 bases). The CDR3 length is 16 residues. Trimming removed 5 bases at V and 0 bases at J, with 14 bases between. Per germline, CDR1 SEHNR and CDR2 FQNEAQ (reference sequence). CDR3 region: CASSQRGGFSYNEQFF. In DNA, the CDR3 is TGTGCCAGCAGCCAGAGGGGGGGCTTCTCCTACAATGAGCAGTTCTTC.

The chain is built from TRBV30 and TRBJ1-6; 8 bases are shared with TRBD1. This CDR3 contains 14 residues. Germline V gives CDR1 GTSNPN, CDR2 SVGIG (reference sequence). The ends lost 2 bases at V and 10 bases at J; junction bases unmatched: 7. CDR3: CAWSQDRVGSPLHF. The CDR3, as DNA: TGTGCCTGGAGTCAGGACAGGGTAGGATCACCCCTCCACTTT.

The rearrangement links TRBV2 to TRBJ2-7; TRBD1 matches 8 bases. The germline gives CDR1 SNHLY, CDR2 FYNNEI. This CDR3 region has 13 residues. Losses at the gene ends were 11 bases for V and 5 bases for J; bases not matched to a gene: 11. The chain's CDR3 is CAHVEQGANEQYF. CDR3 coding DNA: TGTGCCCACGTAGAGCAGGGGGCGAACGAGCAGTACTTC.

This clone was observed once. J is TRBJ1-5 and V is TRBV27; 7 nucleotides match TRBD1. Germline CDR1 and CDR2: MNHEY and SMNVEV (reference sequence). J gave up 2 bases and V 5 bases, and 6 bases lay outside the gene matches. The CDR3 runs 15 residues. CDR3 sequence (DNA): TGTGCCAGCAGTACATTAGGACAGGGCAATCAGCCCCAGCATTTT. Encoded protein: CASSTLGQGNQPQHF.

This chain connects TRBV2 to TRBJ1-6, with D unresolved. V was clipped by 9 bases and J by 0 bases, with 15 bases between them. From germline, CDR1 is SNHLY and CDR2 FYNNEI. The length of the CDR3 is 16 residues. The CDR3 DNA follows: TGTGCCAGTACGATAGGAGGGAGCTCCTATAATTCACCCCTCCACTTT. This codes for CASTIGGSSYNSPLHF.

The gene calls are TRBV5-6 and TRBJ1-2; D remains unclear. Germline V gene data show CDR1 as SGHDT and CDR2 as YYEEEE. The CDR3 sequence is 14 residues long. The ends were cut back, 2 bases at V and 3 bases at J, with 11 bases in the middle. CDR3: CASSLIINDYGYTF. The CDR3 DNA is TGTGCCAGCAGCTTAATCATAAACGACTATGGCTACACCTTC.

This sequence joins TRBV6-6 and TRBJ2-6; unclear D gene. Trimming shortened V by 6 bases and J by 0 bases, and 9 bases separated the two germline ends. The CDR3 runs to 15 residues. Germline V CDR1 and CDR2: MNHNY, SVGAGI (reference sequence). The CDR3 protein is CASSYTSSGANVLTF. For the CDR3, the DNA is TGTGCCAGCAGCTATACAAGCTCTGGGGCCAACGTCCTGACTTTC.

The chain recombines TRBV6-1 with TRBJ1-5; 7 bases are a match to TRBD1. Trimming cost V 4 bases and J 2 bases; bases outside gene matches: 5. CDR1 is MNHNS and CDR2 is SASEGT in the germline V gene. This CDR3 comprises 15 residues. The CDR3 DNA sequence: TGTGCCAGCAGTGGGTACAGGGGCGGCAATCAGCCCCAGCATTTT. It codes for CASSGYRGGNQPQHF.

V usage is TRBV7-2 and J usage is TRBJ1-1, with D possibly matching TRBD1 (5 bases). This CDR3 contains 15 residues. The germline V gene encodes CDR1 SGHTA and CDR2 FQGNSA. Trimming took 1 base from V and 4 from J, leaving 13 bases between them. The CDR3 DNA reads TGTGCCAGCAGCTTAGAGGGGAGGCTTGGCACTGAAGCTTTCTTT. Translation: CASSLEGRLGTEAFF.

This clone was counted once. The rearrangement links TRBV29-1 to TRBJ2-1, with 8 bases lining up with TRBD2. V shed 3 bases and J 6 bases; nucleotides not matched to a gene: 4. CDR1 SQVTM and CDR2 ANQGSEA come from the germline V gene. The CDR3 totals 13 residues. CDR3 DNA: TGCAGCGTTGACGGGGGGGATCGCAATGAGCAGTTCTTC. It specifies CSVDGGDRNEQFF.

This clone was detected only once. CDR3 residues: CASSRGGTATTNEKLFF. The CDR3 nucleotides are TGTGCCAGCAGCCGCGGGGGGACAGCAACAACTAATGAAAAACTGTTTTTT. This sequence joins TRBV9 and TRBJ1-4; TRBD1 matches at 7 bases. This CDR3 region has 17 residues. Unmatched junction bases numbered 9, after V lost 4 bases and J lost 0 bases. Germline V gene data show CDR1 as SGDLS and CDR2 as YYNGEE.

The chain has TRBV11-2 and TRBJ2-1; the D gene could be TRBD1 or TRBD2 (5 bases each). The V gene's germline CDR1 is SGHAT and CDR2 FQNNGV. CDR3 length: 16 residues. The germline V and J ends were trimmed by 5 bases and 2 bases, with 16 bases remaining between them. CDR3 nucleotide sequence: TGTGCCAGCAGCGCTGGCCCCCGGGACCCCTACAATGAGCAGTTCTTC. Its protein product is CASSAGPRDPYNEQFF.

This rearrangement joins TRBV7-6 to TRBJ1-1; the D gene is possibly TRBD1 (6 bases). This CDR3 region has 15 residues. Trimming removed 5 bases from V and 6 bases from J, with 19 bases in between. In germline, CDR1 is SGHVS, CDR2 FNYEAQ. The CDR3, as DNA: TGTGCCAGCAGCCCTAACCGGGACAATTCCGCTGAAGCTTTCTTT. Translation: CASSPNRDNSAEAFF.